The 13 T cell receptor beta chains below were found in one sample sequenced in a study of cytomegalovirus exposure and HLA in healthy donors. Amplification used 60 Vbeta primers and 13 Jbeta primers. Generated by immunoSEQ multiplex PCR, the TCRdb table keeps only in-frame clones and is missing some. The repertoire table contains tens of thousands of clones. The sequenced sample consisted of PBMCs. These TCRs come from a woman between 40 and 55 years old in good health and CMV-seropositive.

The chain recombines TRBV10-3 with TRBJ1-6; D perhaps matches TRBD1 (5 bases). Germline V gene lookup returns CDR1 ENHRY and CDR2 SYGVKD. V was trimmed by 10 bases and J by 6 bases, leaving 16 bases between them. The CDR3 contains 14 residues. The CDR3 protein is CASCPTAINSPLHF. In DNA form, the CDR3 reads TGTGCCAGCTGTCCGACAGCTATTAATTCACCCCTCCACTTT.

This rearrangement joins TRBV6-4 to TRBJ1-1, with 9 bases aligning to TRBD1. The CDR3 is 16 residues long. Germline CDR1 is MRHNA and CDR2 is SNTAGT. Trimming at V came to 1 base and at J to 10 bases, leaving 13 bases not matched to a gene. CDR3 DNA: TGTGCCAGCAGTGACTATCACGGGACAGGGTCCGGAGGAGCTTTCTTT. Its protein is CASSDYHGTGSGGAFF.

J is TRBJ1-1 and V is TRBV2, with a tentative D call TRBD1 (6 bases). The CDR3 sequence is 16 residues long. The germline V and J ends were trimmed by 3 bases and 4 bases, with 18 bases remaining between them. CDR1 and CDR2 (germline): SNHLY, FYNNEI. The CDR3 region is CASSDPFGTRGTEAFF. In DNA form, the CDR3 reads TGTGCCAGCAGTGACCCTTTCGGGACAAGGGGCACTGAAGCTTTCTTT.

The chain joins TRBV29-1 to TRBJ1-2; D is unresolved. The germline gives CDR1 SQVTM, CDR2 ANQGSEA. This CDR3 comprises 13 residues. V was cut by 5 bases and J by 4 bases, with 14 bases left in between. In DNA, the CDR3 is TGCAGCGTTTCGAGTCGGTTGAGCTATGGCTACACCTTC. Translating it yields CSVSSRLSYGYTF.

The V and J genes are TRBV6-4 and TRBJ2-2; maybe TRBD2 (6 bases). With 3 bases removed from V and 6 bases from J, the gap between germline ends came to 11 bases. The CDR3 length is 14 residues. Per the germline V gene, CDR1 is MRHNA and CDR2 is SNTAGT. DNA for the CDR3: TGTGCCAGCAGTGAAAGGGACTCCGCCGGGGAGCTGTTTTTT. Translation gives CASSERDSAGELFF.

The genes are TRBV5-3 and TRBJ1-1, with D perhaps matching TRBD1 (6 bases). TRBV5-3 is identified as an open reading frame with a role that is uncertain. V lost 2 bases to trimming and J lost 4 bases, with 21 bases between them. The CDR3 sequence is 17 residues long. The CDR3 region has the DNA TGTGCCAGAAGCTTTCTAGAGCGGTCAGGGGTTTTCACTGAAGCTTTCTTT. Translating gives CARSFLERSGVFTEAFF.

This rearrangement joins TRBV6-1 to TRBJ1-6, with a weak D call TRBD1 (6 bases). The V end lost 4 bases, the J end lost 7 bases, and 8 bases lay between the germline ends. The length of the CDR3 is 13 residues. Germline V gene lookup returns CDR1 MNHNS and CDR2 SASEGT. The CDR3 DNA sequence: TGTGCCAGCAGTGGGACAGAAAATTCACCCCTCCACTTT. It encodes CASSGTENSPLHF.

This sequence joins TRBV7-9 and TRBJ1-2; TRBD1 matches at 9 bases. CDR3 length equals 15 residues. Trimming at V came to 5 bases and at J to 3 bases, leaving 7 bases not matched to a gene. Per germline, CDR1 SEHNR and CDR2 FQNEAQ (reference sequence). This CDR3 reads CASSPGTGRDYGYTF. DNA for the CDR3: TGTGCCAGCAGCCCCGGGACAGGGAGGGACTATGGCTACACCTTC.

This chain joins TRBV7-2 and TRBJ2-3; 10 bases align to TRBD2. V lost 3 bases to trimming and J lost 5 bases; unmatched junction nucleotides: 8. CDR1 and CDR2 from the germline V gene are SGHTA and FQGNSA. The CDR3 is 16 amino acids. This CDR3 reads CASSFLAGVVGDTQYF. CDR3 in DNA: TGTGCCAGCAGCTTTCTAGCGGGAGTGGTGGGAGATACGCAGTATTTT. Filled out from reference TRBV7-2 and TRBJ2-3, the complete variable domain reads GAGVSQSPSNKVTEKGKDVELRCDPISGHTALYWYRQSLGQGLEFLIYFQGNSAPDKSGLPSDRFSAERTGGSVSTLTIQRTQQEDSAVYLCASSFLAGVVGDTQYFGPGTRLTVL.

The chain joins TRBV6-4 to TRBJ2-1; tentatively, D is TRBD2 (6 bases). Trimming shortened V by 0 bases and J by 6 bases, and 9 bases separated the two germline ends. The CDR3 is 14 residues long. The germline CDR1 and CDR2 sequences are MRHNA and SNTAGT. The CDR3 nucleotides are TGTGCCAGCAGTGACTCCGCGGGGCGCAATGAGCAGTTCTTC. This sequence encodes CASSDSAGRNEQFF.

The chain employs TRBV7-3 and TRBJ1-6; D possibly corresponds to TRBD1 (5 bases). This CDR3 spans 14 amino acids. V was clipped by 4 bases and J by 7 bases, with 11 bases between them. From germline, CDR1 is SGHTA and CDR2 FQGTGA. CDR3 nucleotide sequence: TGTGCCAGCAGCTCCTCACAGGAAAATTCACCCCTCCACTTT. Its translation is CASSSSQENSPLHF. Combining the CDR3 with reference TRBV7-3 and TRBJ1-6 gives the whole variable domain GAGVSQTPSNKVTEKGKYVELRCDPISGHTALYWYRQSLGQGPEFLIYFQGTGAADDSGLPNDRFFAVRPEGSVSTLKIQRTERGDSAVYLCASSSSQENSPLHFGNGTRLTVT.

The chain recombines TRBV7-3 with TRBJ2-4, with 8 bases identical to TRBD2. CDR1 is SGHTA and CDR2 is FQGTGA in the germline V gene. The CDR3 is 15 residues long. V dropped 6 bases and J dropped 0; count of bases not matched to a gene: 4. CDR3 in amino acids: CASSFSGVAKNIQYF. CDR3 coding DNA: TGTGCCAGCAGTTTTAGCGGGGTAGCCAAAAACATTCAGTACTTC.

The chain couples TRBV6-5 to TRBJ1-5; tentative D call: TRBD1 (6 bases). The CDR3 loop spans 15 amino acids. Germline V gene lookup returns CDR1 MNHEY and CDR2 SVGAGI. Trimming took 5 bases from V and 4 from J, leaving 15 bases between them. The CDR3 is CASSRLQGANQPQHF. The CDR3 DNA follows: TGTGCCAGCAGTCGACTACAGGGCGCAAATCAGCCCCAGCATTTT.